A selection of T cell receptor beta chains follows, all from one sample in a study of blood T cell repertoires in COVID-19. Some clones are missing from TCRdb's copy, which holds only in-frame ones; the method was immunoSEQ multiplex PCR. The sample has over 250,000 clones, more than 80% seen once; the top ten hold roughly 6.1%. The specimen was peripheral blood. The source is a woman aged 45-65 years with COVID-19, enrolled during active disease. CDR3s include the opening cysteine and the closing phenylalanine or tryptophan. A D gene is named only where the DNA matches it firmly. Some rows have no size entry. The others give once, few or many, or a class for an expanded clone.

size	V	J	D	DNA	CDR3
NA	TRBV12-3/TRBV12-4	TRBJ2-1	NA	TGTGCCAGCAGCCTCCTCGATACTAATGAGCAGTTCTTC	CASSLLDTNEQFF
once	TRBV11-3	TRBJ2-3	NA	TGTGCCAGCAGCTCCAGGTCGGGCACAGATACGCAGTATTTT	CASSSRSGTDTQYF
NA	TRBV27	TRBJ1-2	TRBD1	TGTGCCAGCAGTTTAAGGCACAGGGGAAAGAACTATGGCTACACCTTC	CASSLRHRGKNYGYTF
few	TRBV4-2	TRBJ1-2	NA	TGTGCCAGCAGTCGCGCGGGGCAGGGATCCCCTCTTAACTATGGCTACACCTTC	CASSRAGQGSPLNYGYTF
NA	TRBV7-9	TRBJ1-1	NA	TGTGCCAGCAGCCCAGGGTCTGGTCAGAACACTGAAGCTTTCTTT	CASSPGSGQNTEAFF
once	TRBV30	TRBJ1-1	TRBD1	TGTGCCTGGGAACGGACAGGCACTGAAGCTTTCTTT	CAWERTGTEAFF
NA	TRBV13	TRBJ2-3	TRBD2	TGTGCCAGCAGCTACGGTCTAGCGGGCACAGATACGCAGTATTTT	CASSYGLAGTDTQYF
NA	TRBV2	TRBJ2-1	TRBD2	TGTGCCAGCAGGGGGACTAGCGGGAGGGCCAGCGATGAGCAGTTCTTC	CASRGTSGRASDEQFF
NA	TRBV2	TRBJ1-2	NA	TGTGCCAGCACGGGGGAAATTTATGGCTACACCTTC	CASTGEIYGYTF
NA	TRBV6-5	TRBJ1-6	TRBD1	TGTGCCAGCAGTTACCTATCGGGACAGCGGGATTCACCCCTCCACTTT	CASSYLSGQRDSPLHF
NA	TRBV30	TRBJ2-3	NA	TGTGCCTGGAGGATACTCTACCCTAGCACAGATACGCAGTATTTT	CAWRILYPSTDTQYF
NA	TRBV2	TRBJ1-2	NA	TGTGCCAGCAGTGTGGGCAGGGACTATGGCTACACCTTC	CASSVGRDYGYTF
NA	TRBV18	TRBJ1-2	NA	TGTGCCAGCTCACCTCAGACCCGGATAAGGGGGAATGGCTACACCTTC	CASSPQTRIRGNGYTF
NA	TRBV27	TRBJ2-7	TRBD2	TGTGCCAGCAGTTTAAGTCTTACTAGCGGGTCCTACGAGCAGTACTTC	CASSLSLTSGSYEQYF
NA	TRBV4-2	TRBJ1-3	NA	TGTGCCAGCAGCCAAGGGCAGACCGACTACTCTGGAAACACCATATATTTT	CASSQGQTDYSGNTIYF
NA	TRBV5-1	TRBJ2-5	NA	TGCGCCAGCAGCTCCCGCCCTGGAGGGAACTTACAAGAGACCCAGTACTTC	CASSSRPGGNLQETQYF
NA	TRBV19	TRBJ1-2	TRBD1	TGTGCCAGTAGTATAGACGCAGGGGGCTTGTATGGCTACACCTTC	CASSIDAGGLYGYTF
NA	TRBV2	TRBJ1-6	TRBD1	TGTGCCAGCAGGGGGACAGTAGATTATAATTCACCCCTCCACTTT	CASRGTVDYNSPLHF
NA	TRBV12-2	TRBJ1-3	NA	TGTGCAAGTCGCTTACCCGCCGACAGCCGTTCGGTTTCCTCTGGAAACACCATATATTTT	CASRLPADSRSVSSGNTIYF
once	TRBV5-4	TRBJ2-2	TRBD2	TGTGCCAGCAGCCCCGGGACTAGCGGACGCACCGGGGAGCTGTTTTTT	CASSPGTSGRTGELFF
NA	TRBV5-1	TRBJ2-3	TRBD1	TGCGCCAGCAGCATAGGGACAGTGGATACGCAGTATTTT	CASSIGTVDTQYF
NA	TRBV30	TRBJ2-7	NA	TGTGCCTGGAGTGTATGGCAGTCCCCCTACGAGCAGTACTTC	CAWSVWQSPYEQYF
NA	TRBV13	TRBJ1-1	TRBD1	TGTGCCAGCAGCCCAAGGACAGGGAACACTGAAGCTTTCTTT	CASSPRTGNTEAFF
once	TRBV7-2	TRBJ1-3	NA	TGTGCCAGCAGCTTAGTGGGGACAGGAAACACCATATATTTT	CASSLVGTGNTIYF
NA	TRBV29-1	TRBJ1-2	TRBD1	TGCAGCATCAAGACAGGGGGCGCCGGCTATGGCTACACCTTC	CSIKTGGAGYGYTF
few	TRBV19	TRBJ1-2	NA	TGTGCCAGTAGTCCAGAGGGAATTGCCGCTAACTATGGCTACACCTTC	CASSPEGIAANYGYTF
NA	TRBV2	TRBJ1-1	TRBD1	TGTGCCAGCAGTACCGAACAGGGGATAGGCACTGAAGCTTTCTTT	CASSTEQGIGTEAFF
NA	TRBV6-1	TRBJ1-5	NA	TGTGCCAGCAGTGAAAATTCCCGATCCACGCCGGGATCGTTAGGCAATCAGCCCCAGCATTTT	CASSENSRSTPGSLGNQPQHF
NA	TRBV5-1	TRBJ2-7	TRBD1	TGCGCCAGCAGTTATGGACAGGGGGCCTACGAGCAGTACTTC	CASSYGQGAYEQYF
NA	TRBV19	TRBJ2-2	TRBD1	TGTGCCAGTAGTAACCCGGGGACAGGAAACACCGGGGAGCTGTTTTTT	CASSNPGTGNTGELFF